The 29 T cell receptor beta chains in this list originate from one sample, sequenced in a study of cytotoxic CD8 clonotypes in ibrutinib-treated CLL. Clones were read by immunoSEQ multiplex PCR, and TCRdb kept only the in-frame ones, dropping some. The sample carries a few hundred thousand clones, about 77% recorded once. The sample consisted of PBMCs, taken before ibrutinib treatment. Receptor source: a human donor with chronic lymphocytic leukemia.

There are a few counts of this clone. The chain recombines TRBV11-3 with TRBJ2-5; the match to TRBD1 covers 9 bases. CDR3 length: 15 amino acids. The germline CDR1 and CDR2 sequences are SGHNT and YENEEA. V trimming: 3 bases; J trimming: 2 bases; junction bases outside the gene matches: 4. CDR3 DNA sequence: TGTGCCAGCAGCTTGACCGGGACAGGGCAAGAGACCCAGTACTTC. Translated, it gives CASSLTGTGQETQYF.

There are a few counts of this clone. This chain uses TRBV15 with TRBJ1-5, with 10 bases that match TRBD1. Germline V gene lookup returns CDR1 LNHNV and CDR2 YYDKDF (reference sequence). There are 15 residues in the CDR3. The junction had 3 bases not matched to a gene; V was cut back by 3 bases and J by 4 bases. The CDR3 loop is CATSRTGQGNQPQHF. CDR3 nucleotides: TGTGCCACCAGCAGGACGGGACAGGGGAATCAGCCCCAGCATTTT.

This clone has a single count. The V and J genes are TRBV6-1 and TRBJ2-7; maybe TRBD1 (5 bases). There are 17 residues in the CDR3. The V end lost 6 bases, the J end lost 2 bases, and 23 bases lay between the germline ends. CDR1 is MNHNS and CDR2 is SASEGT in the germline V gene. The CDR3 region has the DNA TGTGCCAGCAGCGAATACCCCCTGGCAGGGCACGCCTACGAGCAGTACTTC. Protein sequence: CASSEYPLAGHAYEQYF.

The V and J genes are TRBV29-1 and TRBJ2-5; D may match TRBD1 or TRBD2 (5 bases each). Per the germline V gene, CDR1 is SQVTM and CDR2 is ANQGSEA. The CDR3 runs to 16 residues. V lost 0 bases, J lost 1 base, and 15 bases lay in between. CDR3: CSVEEMRGYSQETQYF. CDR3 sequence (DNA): TGCAGCGTTGAAGAGATGAGGGGCTATTCCCAAGAGACCCAGTACTTC.

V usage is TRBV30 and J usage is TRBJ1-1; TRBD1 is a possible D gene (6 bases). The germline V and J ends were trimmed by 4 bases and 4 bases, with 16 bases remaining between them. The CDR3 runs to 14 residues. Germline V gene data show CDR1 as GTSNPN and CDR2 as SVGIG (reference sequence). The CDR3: CAWIQQGHGTEAFF. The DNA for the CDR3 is TGTGCCTGGATCCAACAGGGTCACGGCACTGAAGCTTTCTTT.

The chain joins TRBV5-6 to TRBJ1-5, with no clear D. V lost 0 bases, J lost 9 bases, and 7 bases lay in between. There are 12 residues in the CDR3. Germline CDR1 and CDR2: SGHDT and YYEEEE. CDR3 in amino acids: CASSLVDSPQHF. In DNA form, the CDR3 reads TGTGCCAGCAGCTTGGTTGACTCGCCCCAGCATTTT.

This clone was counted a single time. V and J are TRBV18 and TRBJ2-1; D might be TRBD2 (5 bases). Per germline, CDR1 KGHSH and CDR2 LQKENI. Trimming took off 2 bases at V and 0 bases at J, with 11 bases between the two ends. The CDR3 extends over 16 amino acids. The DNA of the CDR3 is TGTGCCAGCTCACCATTTACCGAGGGCTCCTACAATGAGCAGTTCTTC. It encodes CASSPFTEGSYNEQFF.

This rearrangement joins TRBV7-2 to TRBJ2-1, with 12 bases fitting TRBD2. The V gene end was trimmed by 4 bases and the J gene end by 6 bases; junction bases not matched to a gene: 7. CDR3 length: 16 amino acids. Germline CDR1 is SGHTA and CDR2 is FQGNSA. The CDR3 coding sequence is TGTGCCAGCAGCTCGGCCGGGACTAGCGGGTTCAATGAGCAGTTCTTC. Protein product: CASSSAGTSGFNEQFF.

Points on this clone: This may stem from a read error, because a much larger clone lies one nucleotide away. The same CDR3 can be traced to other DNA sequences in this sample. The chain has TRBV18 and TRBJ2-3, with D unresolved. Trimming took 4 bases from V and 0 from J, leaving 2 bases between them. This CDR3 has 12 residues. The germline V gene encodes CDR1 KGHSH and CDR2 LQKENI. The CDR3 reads CASSLSTDTQYF. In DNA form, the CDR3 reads TGTGCCAGCTCACTAAGCACAGATACGCAGTATTTT.

CDR3 residues: CASSFSAVGELFF. CDR3 in DNA: TGTGCCAGCAGCTTTTCGGCAGTGGGGGAGCTGTTTTTT. This sequence joins TRBV7-2 and TRBJ2-2; D ambiguous. The V end was cut by 3 bases, the J end by 8 bases, with 10 bases between. CDR3 length equals 13 residues. Germline V CDR1 and CDR2: SGHTA, FQGNSA. Together with reference TRBV7-2 and TRBJ2-2, the CDR3 gives the full variable domain: GAGVSQSPSNKVTEKGKDVELRCDPISGHTALYWYRQSLGQGLEFLIYFQGNSAPDKSGLPSDRFSAERTGGSVSTLTIQRTQQEDSAVYLCASSFSAVGELFFGEGSRLTVL.

The chain's CDR3 is CASSTRGEAFF. The CDR3 DNA is TGTGCCAGCAGTACTAGGGGGGAAGCTTTCTTT. V usage is TRBV6-5 and J usage is TRBJ1-1; D is perhaps TRBD1 (6 bases). This CDR3 is built from 11 residues. Trimming pared 5 bases from V and 8 bases from J, leaving 9 bases between. CDR1 is MNHEY and CDR2 is SVGAGI in the germline V gene.

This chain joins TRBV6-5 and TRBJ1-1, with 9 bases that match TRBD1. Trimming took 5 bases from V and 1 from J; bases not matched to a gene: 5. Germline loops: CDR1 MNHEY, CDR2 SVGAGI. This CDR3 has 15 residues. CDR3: CASSAKQGANTEAFF. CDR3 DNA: TGTGCCAGCAGTGCAAAACAGGGGGCGAACACTGAAGCTTTCTTT.

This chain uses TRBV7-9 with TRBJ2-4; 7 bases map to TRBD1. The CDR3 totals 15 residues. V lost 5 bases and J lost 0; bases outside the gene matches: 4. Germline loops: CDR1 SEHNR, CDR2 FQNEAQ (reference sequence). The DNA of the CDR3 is TGTGCCAGCAGCCCGGGACAGTCAGCCAAAAACATTCAGTACTTC. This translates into CASSPGQSAKNIQYF.

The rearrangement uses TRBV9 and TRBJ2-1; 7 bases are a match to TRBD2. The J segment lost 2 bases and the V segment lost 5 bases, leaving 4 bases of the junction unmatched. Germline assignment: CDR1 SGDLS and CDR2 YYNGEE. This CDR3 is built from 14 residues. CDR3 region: CASSGAGTYNEQFF. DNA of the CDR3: TGTGCCAGCAGTGGAGCGGGAACCTACAATGAGCAGTTCTTC.

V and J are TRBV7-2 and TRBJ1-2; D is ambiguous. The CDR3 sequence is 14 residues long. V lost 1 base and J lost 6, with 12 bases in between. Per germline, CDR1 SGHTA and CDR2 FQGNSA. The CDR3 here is CASSLEESYNGYTF. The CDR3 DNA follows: TGTGCCAGCAGCTTAGAGGAAAGCTACAATGGCTACACCTTC.

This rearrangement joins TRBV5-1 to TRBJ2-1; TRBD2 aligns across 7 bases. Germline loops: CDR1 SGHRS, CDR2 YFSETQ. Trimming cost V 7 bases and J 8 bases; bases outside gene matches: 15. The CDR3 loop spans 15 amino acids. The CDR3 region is CASSKVAGARYEQFF. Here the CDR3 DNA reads TGCGCCAGCTCGAAGGTGGCGGGAGCGAGGTATGAGCAGTTCTTC.

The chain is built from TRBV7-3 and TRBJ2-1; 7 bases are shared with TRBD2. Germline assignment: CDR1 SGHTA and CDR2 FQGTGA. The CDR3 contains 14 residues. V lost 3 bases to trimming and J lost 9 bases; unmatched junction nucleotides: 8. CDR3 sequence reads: CASSFNSGRGEQFF. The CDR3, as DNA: TGTGCCAGCAGCTTTAACTCGGGGAGGGGTGAGCAGTTCTTC.

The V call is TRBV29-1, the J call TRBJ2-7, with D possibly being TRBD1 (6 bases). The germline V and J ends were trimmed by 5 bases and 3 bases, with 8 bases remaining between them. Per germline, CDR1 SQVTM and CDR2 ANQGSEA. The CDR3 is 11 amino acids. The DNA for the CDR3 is TGCAGCGTTAGGACAGTCTACGAGCAGTACTTC. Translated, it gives CSVRTVYEQYF.

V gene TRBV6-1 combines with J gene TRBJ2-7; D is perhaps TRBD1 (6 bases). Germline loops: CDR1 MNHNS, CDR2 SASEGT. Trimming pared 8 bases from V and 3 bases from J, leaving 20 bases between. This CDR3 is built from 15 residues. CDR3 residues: CASALTYRAIYEQYF. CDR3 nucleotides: TGTGCCAGCGCTCTGACGTACAGGGCAATCTACGAGCAGTACTTC.

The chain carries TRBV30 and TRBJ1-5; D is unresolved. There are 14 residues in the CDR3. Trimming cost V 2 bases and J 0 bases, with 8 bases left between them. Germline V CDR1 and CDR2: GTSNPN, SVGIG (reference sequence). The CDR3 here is CAWSQFSSNQPQHF. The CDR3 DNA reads TGTGCCTGGAGTCAGTTCAGTAGCAATCAGCCCCAGCATTTT.

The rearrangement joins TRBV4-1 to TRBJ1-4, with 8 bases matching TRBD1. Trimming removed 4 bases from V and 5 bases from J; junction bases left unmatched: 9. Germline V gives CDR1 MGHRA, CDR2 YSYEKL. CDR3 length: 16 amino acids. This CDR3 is CASSPPQGAPNEKLFF. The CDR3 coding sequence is TGCGCCAGCAGCCCGCCCCAGGGGGCCCCCAATGAAAAACTGTTTTTT.

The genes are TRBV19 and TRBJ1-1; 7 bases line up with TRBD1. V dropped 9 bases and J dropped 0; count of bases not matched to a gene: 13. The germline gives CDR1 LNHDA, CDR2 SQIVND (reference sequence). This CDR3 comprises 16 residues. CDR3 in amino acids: CASRKNTGAMNTEAFF. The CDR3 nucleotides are TGTGCCAGCCGTAAAAACACAGGGGCCATGAACACTGAAGCTTTCTTT.

The CDR3 reads CASSPLGQGPDTQYF. CDR3 in DNA: TGTGCCAGCTCACCCTTAGGACAGGGGCCAGATACGCAGTATTTT. The rearrangement joins TRBV18 to TRBJ2-3; 9 nucleotides align to TRBD1. The CDR3 is 15 residues long. The J segment lost 4 bases and the V segment lost 3 bases, leaving 5 bases of the junction unmatched. Germline CDR1 KGHSH, CDR2 LQKENI.

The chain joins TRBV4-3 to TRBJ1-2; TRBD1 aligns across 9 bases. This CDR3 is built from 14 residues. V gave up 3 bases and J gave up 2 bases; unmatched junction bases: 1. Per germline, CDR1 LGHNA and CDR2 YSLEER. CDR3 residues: CASSQGTGNYGYTF. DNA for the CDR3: TGCGCCAGCAGCCAGGGGACAGGGAACTATGGCTACACCTTC.

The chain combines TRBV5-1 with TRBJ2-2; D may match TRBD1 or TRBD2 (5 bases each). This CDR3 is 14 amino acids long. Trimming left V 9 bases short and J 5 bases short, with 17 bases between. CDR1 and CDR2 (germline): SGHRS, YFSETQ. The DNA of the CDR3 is TGCGCCACGACCCGGGACGGTCGGACCGGGGAGCTGTTTTTT. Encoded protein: CATTRDGRTGELFF.

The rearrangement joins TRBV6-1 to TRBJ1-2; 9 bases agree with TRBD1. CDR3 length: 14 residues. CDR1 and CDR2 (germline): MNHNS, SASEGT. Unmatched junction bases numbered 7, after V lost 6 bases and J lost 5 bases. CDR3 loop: CASRPQGADYGYTF. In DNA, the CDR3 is TGTGCCAGCAGACCACAGGGGGCTGATTATGGCTACACCTTC.

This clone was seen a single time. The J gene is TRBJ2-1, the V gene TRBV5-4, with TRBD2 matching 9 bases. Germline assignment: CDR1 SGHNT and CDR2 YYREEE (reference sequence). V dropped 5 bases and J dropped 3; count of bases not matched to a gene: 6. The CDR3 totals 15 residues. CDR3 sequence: CASRPGLANYNEQFF. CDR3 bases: TGTGCCAGCAGACCTGGACTAGCGAACTACAATGAGCAGTTCTTC.

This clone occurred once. CDR3 region: CASSLVSGANVLTF. In DNA, the CDR3 is TGTGCCAGCAGTTTGGTTTCCGGGGCCAACGTCCTGACTTTC. The chain is built from TRBV28 and TRBJ2-6; D gene uncertain. The CDR3 has 14 residues. Trimming took off 3 bases at V and 4 bases at J, with 7 bases between the two ends. The germline V gene encodes CDR1 MDHEN and CDR2 SYDVKM.

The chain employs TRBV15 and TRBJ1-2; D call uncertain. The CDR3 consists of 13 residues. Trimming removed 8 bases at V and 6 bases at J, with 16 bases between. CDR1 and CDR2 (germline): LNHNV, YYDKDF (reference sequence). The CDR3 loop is CATAVGRSDGYTF. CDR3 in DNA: TGTGCCACCGCCGTCGGGAGGTCGGATGGCTACACCTTC. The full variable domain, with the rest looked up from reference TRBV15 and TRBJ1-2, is DAMVIQNPRYQVTQFGKPVTLSCSQTLNHNVMYWYQQKSSQAPKLLFHYYDKDFNNEADTPDNFQSRRPNTSFCFLDIRSPGLGDTAMYLCATAVGRSDGYTFGSGTRLTVV.